These T cell receptor beta chains were read from a single sample in a study of shared clonotypes between healthy human individuals. TCRdb keeps only in-frame clones here, not all; method: immunoSEQ multiplex PCR. The data hold fewer than 600,000 clones, with around 74% observed a single time. The sequenced material came from PBMCs. The receptor set was obtained from a woman aged 40 to 49 in good health. Some clones in this sample may be carry-over from other donors' samples. The CDR3 runs from the conserved cysteine through the conserved F or W. The D gene is left open where the match is weak. Clone size, where shown, is once, few, many, or a class for clones that have expanded.

v_call: TRBV4-2
j_call: TRBJ1-4
clone_size: NA
d_call: NA
cdr3_nt: TGTGCCAGCAGCCAAAATACAGGGCGCGATGAAAAACTGTTTTTT
cdr3_aa: CASSQNTGRDEKLFF

v_call: TRBV29-1
j_call: TRBJ2-3
clone_size: NA
d_call: TRBD1
cdr3_nt: TGCAGCGTTGAGAGACAGGGAACCTTCACAGATACGCAGTATTTT
cdr3_aa: CSVERQGTFTDTQYF

v_call: TRBV7-9
j_call: TRBJ2-5
clone_size: NA
d_call: TRBD1
cdr3_nt: TGTGCCAGCAGCTACGACAGGGGGGAGACCCAGTACTTC
cdr3_aa: CASSYDRGETQYF

v_call: TRBV18
j_call: TRBJ2-7
clone_size: NA
d_call: TRBD1
cdr3_nt: TGTGCCAGCTCCCCTTCGACAGGGAGTGGCGAGCAGTACTTC
cdr3_aa: CASSPSTGSGEQYF

v_call: TRBV29-1
j_call: TRBJ2-1
clone_size: NA
d_call: TRBD2
cdr3_nt: TGCAGCGTTGCGGCTAGCGGAAACAATGAGCAGTTCTTC
cdr3_aa: CSVAASGNNEQFF

v_call: TRBV28
j_call: TRBJ2-7
clone_size: NA
d_call: NA
cdr3_nt: TGTGCCAGCAGTTTAGGCTGGATCGGCGGGGAAGAGCAGTACTTC
cdr3_aa: CASSLGWIGGEEQYF

v_call: TRBV28
j_call: TRBJ2-7
clone_size: NA
d_call: TRBD1
cdr3_nt: TGTGCCAGCGGATTCACAGGGGAAGTATACGAGCAGTACTTC
cdr3_aa: CASGFTGEVYEQYF

v_call: TRBV21-1
j_call: TRBJ2-1
clone_size: NA
d_call: NA
cdr3_nt: TGTGCCATCCTACTAGCGGGAGCCAGCAATGAGCAGTTCTTC
cdr3_aa: CAILLAGASNEQFF

v_call: TRBV19
j_call: TRBJ1-1
clone_size: NA
d_call: TRBD1
cdr3_nt: TGTGCCAGTGGGTCCAGGGGGCGTAAGGACACTGAAGCTTTCTTT
cdr3_aa: CASGSRGRKDTEAFF

v_call: TRBV28
j_call: TRBJ2-3
clone_size: NA
d_call: NA
cdr3_nt: TGTGCCAGCAGCCGCCCGAGCACAGATACGCAGTATTTT
cdr3_aa: CASSRPSTDTQYF

v_call: TRBV19
j_call: TRBJ2-1
clone_size: NA
d_call: NA
cdr3_nt: TGTGCCAGTAGTATCTCTTTAGGGGGGGCCGGACAAAATCAGCAGTTCTTC
cdr3_aa: CASSISLGGAGQNQQFF

v_call: TRBV25-1
j_call: TRBJ2-2
clone_size: few
d_call: TRBD1
cdr3_nt: TGTGCCAGCAGTGTGGCAGGGGGCGCTTTTATTCACGGGGAGCTGTTTTTT
cdr3_aa: CASSVAGGAFIHGELFF

v_call: TRBV27
j_call: TRBJ2-4
clone_size: few
d_call: NA
cdr3_nt: TGTGCCAGCAGTTCCCTGAACGAAGCCAAAAACATTCAGTACTTC
cdr3_aa: CASSSLNEAKNIQYF

v_call: TRBV9
j_call: TRBJ1-1
clone_size: few
d_call: NA
cdr3_nt: TGTGCCAGCAGCGTAGTGGGGGGGAACACTGAAGCTTTCTTT
cdr3_aa: CASSVVGGNTEAFF

v_call: TRBV5-1
j_call: TRBJ1-1
clone_size: NA
d_call: NA
cdr3_nt: TGCGCCAGCAGCTTAAATATCTGGGGCGAGGACACTGAAGCTTTCTTT
cdr3_aa: CASSLNIWGEDTEAFF

v_call: TRBV5-1
j_call: TRBJ1-2
clone_size: once
d_call: NA
cdr3_nt: TGCGCCAGCAGCTTGGTGGGCAGGTCGGACTATGGCTACACCTTC
cdr3_aa: CASSLVGRSDYGYTF

v_call: TRBV5-4
j_call: TRBJ2-2
clone_size: NA
d_call: NA
cdr3_nt: TGTGCCAGCAGCTTGGTGTCAGGGAACACCGGGGAGCTGTTTTTT
cdr3_aa: CASSLVSGNTGELFF

v_call: TRBV10-3
j_call: TRBJ2-2
clone_size: NA
d_call: NA
cdr3_nt: TGTGCCATCAGTGAGTATGGGATAATCAACACCGGGGAGCTGTTTTTT
cdr3_aa: CAISEYGIINTGELFF

v_call: TRBV7-2
j_call: TRBJ2-2
clone_size: NA
d_call: NA
cdr3_nt: TGTGCCAGCAGCTTAGTGGTAGGGACCATCGCCGGGGAGCTGTTTTTT
cdr3_aa: CASSLVVGTIAGELFF

v_call: TRBV5-1
j_call: TRBJ1-2
clone_size: NA
d_call: NA
cdr3_nt: TGCGCCAGCAGCCCTAACTTATATGGCTACACCTTC
cdr3_aa: CASSPNLYGYTF

v_call: TRBV9
j_call: TRBJ2-7
clone_size: few
d_call: TRBD1
cdr3_nt: TGTGCCAGCAGCTACGGGACAGGGGGCTACGAGCAGTACTTC
cdr3_aa: CASSYGTGGYEQYF

v_call: TRBV6-5
j_call: TRBJ2-2
clone_size: once
d_call: NA
cdr3_nt: TGTGCCAGCAGTTACAAACTCCTGGGGGGCACCGGGGAGCTGTTTTTT
cdr3_aa: CASSYKLLGGTGELFF